This T cell receptor (beta chain) was sequenced for a study of human T cells and chemical hapten exposure. Time point noted: patch test 3, about 24 weeks after DPC sensitization. Stated treatment: therapeutic diphenylcyclopropenone sensitization with weekly scalp DPC. Phlebotomy was performed prior to application of every patch test. Total RNA was isolated from whole blood that had not been fractionated. This clonotype was observed a handful of times. Germline lookup yields CDR1 MGHRA and CDR2 YSYEKL. Germline trimming cut 1 base from V and 10 bases from J; bases unmatched to any gene: 4. This CDR3 spans 14 amino acids. TCRdb analysed the RACE reads with MiXCR anew, one entry per CDR3 protein. Of roughly 90,000 distinct CDR3 sequences detected, 9.5% to 13% appear once; the ten largest clones hold roughly 1%.

This sample comprised whole blood, obtained in connection with sensitization to the hapten diphenylcyclopropenone (DPC). This chain links TRBV4-1 with TRBJ2-1, with 10 bases fitting TRBD1. This receptor was obtained from a woman aged 25-40 years with alopecia areata. Some clones in this sample may be carry-over from other donors' samples. The CDR3 DNA reads TGCGCCAGCAGCCAAGGACAGGGGGCTCGGGAGCAGTTCTTC. Translating it yields CASSQGQGAREQFF.